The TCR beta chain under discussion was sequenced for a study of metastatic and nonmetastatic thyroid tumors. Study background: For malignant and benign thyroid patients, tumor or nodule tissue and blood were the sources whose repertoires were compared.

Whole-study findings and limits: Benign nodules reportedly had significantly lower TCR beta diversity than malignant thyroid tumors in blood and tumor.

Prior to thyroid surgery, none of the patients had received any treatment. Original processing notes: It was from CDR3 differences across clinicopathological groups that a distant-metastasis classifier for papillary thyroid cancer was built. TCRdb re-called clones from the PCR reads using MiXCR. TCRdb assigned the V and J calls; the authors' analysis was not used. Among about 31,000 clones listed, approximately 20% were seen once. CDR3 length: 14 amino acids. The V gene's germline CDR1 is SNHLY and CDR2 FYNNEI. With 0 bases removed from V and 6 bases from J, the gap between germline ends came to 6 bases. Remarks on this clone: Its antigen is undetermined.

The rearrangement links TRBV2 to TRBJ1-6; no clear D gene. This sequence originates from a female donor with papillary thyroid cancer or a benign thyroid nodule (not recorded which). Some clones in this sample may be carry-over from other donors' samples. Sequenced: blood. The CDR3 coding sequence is TGTGCCAGCAGTGAAGCAGGGATTAATTCACCCCTCCACTTT. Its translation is CASSEAGINSPLHF.